This paragraph reports one T cell receptor (beta chain). Original handling: Reference gene primer amplification yielded estimated nucleated cell counts. The method was immunoSEQ multiplex PCR; TCRdb's version includes in-frame clones alone and lacks a portion of them. V, J and clone size are those of that table, while D and trimming were read from the DNA. The table has 200,000 to 250,000 clones, roughly four fifths seen once. The data were obtained in a study of blood T cell repertoires in COVID-19. About the study: Material from acute and convalescent COVID-19 was sourced from the United States, Italy and Spain. PBMCs, B-cell-depleted T cells, or T cells were the source of the cDNA or gDNA that made up the material.

This CDR3 region has 15 residues. Germline V gene lookup returns CDR1 SGHTA and CDR2 FQGTGA. Trimming left V 5 bases short and J 0 bases short, with 11 bases between. This receptor was taken from a woman at least 80 years old with acute or convalescent COVID-19. This rearrangement joins TRBV7-3 to TRBJ2-1; D uncertain. Sequencing used peripheral blood. The CDR3 spells CASSPSRGSYNEQFF. The CDR3 bases are TGTGCCAGCAGCCCCTCTCGAGGCTCCTACAATGAGCAGTTCTTC.